A single sample is the source of the 9 T cell receptor beta chains below, sequenced in a study of T cell clusters in autoimmune cytopenias (dated by TCRdb to between 2018 and 2021). TCRdb names Illumina MiSeq as the instrument used. TRB rearrangements were amplified by multiplex PCR following a touch-down protocol, with the TRB-A and TRB-B primer pools mixed in one tube. The reads went through TCRdb reprocessing, and each CDR3 protein sequence gets one entry with no DNA. The sample has more than 6,500 distinct CDR3 sequences on record. 3% to 3.5% of the sample belongs to the ten largest clones. For each sample, TRB amplification used about 0.25 ug of peripheral blood genomic DNA, equal to 35,000 to 40,000 genome equivalents. Sequencing was done on a sample of peripheral blood. The receptor source for this set is a human donor with an autoimmune cytopenia or autoimmune hepatitis (not recorded which).

CDR3 protein: CASSRTRQETQYF. This sequence joins TRBV5-1 and TRBJ2-5. From germline, CDR1 is SGHRS and CDR2 YFSETQ. CDR3 length: 13 residues.

This chain connects TRBV27 to TRBJ2-5; TCRdb's assignment of TRBD2 cannot be checked, as there is no DNA. Germline CDR1 MNHEY, CDR2 SMNVEV (reference sequence). This CDR3 spans 16 amino acids. The CDR3 sequence is CASSPGGGPLVKTQYF.

This chain uses TRBV6-2 or TRBV6-3 with TRBJ2-7. Germline CDR1 and CDR2: MNHEY and SVGEGT. The CDR3 has 14 residues. The CDR3 sequence: CASSYVGLVYEQYF.

This clonotype is called medium-sized (0.01 to 0.1%) based on its frequency. The CDR3 here is CASSQRGRYGYTF. The genes are TRBV27 and TRBJ1-2; TCRdb picks TRBD1, but there is no DNA to check that call. CDR1 MNHEY and CDR2 SMNVEV come from the germline V gene (reference sequence). CDR3 length: 13 residues.

The chain carries TRBV10-3 and TRBJ2-1; as DNA is missing, the TRBD2 call by TCRdb cannot be tested. CDR3 length: 16 amino acids. Germline V CDR1 and CDR2: ENHRY, SYGVKD. CDR3 sequence: CAITRELAGVYNEQFF.

This clonotype ranks as medium-sized in terms of frequency. V usage is TRBV10-3 and J usage is TRBJ2-2. Germline lookup yields CDR1 ENHRY and CDR2 SYGVKD. The CDR3 length is 13 residues. This CDR3 reads CAISPQSPGELFF.

This clonotype is classed as medium-sized by frequency. This chain connects TRBV6-6 to TRBJ2-3; TCRdb calls TRBD1, which cannot be checked without DNA. The CDR3 length is 20 residues. Germline loops: CDR1 MNHNY, CDR2 SVGAGI (reference sequence). CDR3 sequence reads: CASSYSPGTMPPSPYDTQYF.

CDR3 sequence: CASSYSGQYTEAFF. V usage is TRBV6-2 or TRBV6-3 and J usage is TRBJ1-1; TCRdb picks TRBD1, but there is no DNA to check that call. Germline V lookup: CDR1 MNHEY, CDR2 SVGEGT. CDR3 length equals 14 residues.

This clonotype is medium-sized by frequency. This chain connects TRBV6-2 or TRBV6-3 to TRBJ1-4; TCRdb picks TRBD1, but there is no DNA to check that call. Germline CDR1 MNHEY, CDR2 SVGEGT. This CDR3 region has 15 residues. The CDR3 spells CASSYVLGLGEKLFF.